This is a list of T cell receptor beta chains from one sample in a study of T cells in localized non-small cell lung cancer. Repertoires were generated with immunoSEQ multiplex PCR, while TCRdb's copy carries only in-frame clones and drops some. This sample carries more than 4,000 clones, 50% to 60% of them seen once, and the ten largest clones take approximately 3.9%. This specimen was lymph node tissue, taken before any cancer treatment. The receptors stem from a male donor aged 60 or older with stage I squamous cell lung carcinoma. Both conserved end residues are part of each CDR3. The order of the fields is J gene, V gene, D gene, clone size, CDR3 protein, CDR3 DNA. A D gene is named only where the DNA matches it firmly. Not every row has a clone size; where given, it reads once, few, many or a size class.

j_call: TRBJ2-3
v_call: TRBV18
d_call: .
clone_size: .
cdr3_aa: CASSSVGSSTDTQYF
cdr3_nt: TGTGCCAGCTCCTCAGTGGGATCTAGCACAGATACGCAGTATTTT

j_call: TRBJ2-1
v_call: TRBV1
d_call: .
clone_size: .
cdr3_aa: CASSHVNGDEQFF
cdr3_nt: TGCGCCAGCAGCCACGTAAATGGGGATGAGCAGTTCTTC

j_call: TRBJ2-3
v_call: TRBV5-1
d_call: .
clone_size: .
cdr3_aa: CASSFGLATDTQYF
cdr3_nt: TGCGCCAGCAGCTTCGGACTGGCCACAGATACGCAGTATTTT

j_call: TRBJ2-6
v_call: TRBV4-1
d_call: .
clone_size: few
cdr3_aa: CASSQDVGSGANVLTF
cdr3_nt: TGCGCCAGCAGCCAAGACGTGGGCTCTGGGGCCAACGTCCTGACTTTC

j_call: TRBJ2-3
v_call: TRBV6-8
d_call: TRBD2
clone_size: .
cdr3_aa: CASRNRLARGVDTQYF
cdr3_nt: TGTGCCAGCAGGAACCGACTAGCGCGGGGGGTAGATACGCAGTATTTT

j_call: TRBJ2-7
v_call: TRBV6-8
d_call: TRBD2
clone_size: .
cdr3_aa: CASRQLAGNSYEQYF
cdr3_nt: TGTGCCAGCAGGCAACTAGCGGGAAATTCCTACGAGCAGTACTTC

j_call: TRBJ2-7
v_call: TRBV5-1
d_call: .
clone_size: .
cdr3_aa: CASSLGDRNYEQYF
cdr3_nt: TGCGCCAGCAGCTTGGGCGACAGGAACTACGAGCAGTACTTC

j_call: TRBJ2-7
v_call: TRBV18
d_call: .
clone_size: .
cdr3_aa: CASSPRGDSYEQYF
cdr3_nt: TGTGCCAGCTCACCAAGGGGGGACTCCTACGAGCAGTACTTC

j_call: TRBJ1-2
v_call: TRBV15
d_call: .
clone_size: .
cdr3_aa: CATSRDGQGYGYTF
cdr3_nt: TGTGCCACCAGCAGAGATGGGCAGGGTTATGGCTACACCTTC

j_call: TRBJ2-7
v_call: TRBV28
d_call: .
clone_size: .
cdr3_aa: CASSFTPYEQYF
cdr3_nt: TGTGCCAGCAGTTTTACCCCTTACGAGCAGTACTTC

j_call: TRBJ1-4
v_call: TRBV19
d_call: .
clone_size: .
cdr3_aa: CASSNYRAHEKLFF
cdr3_nt: TGTGCCAGTAGTAATTACAGGGCCCATGAAAAACTGTTTTTT

j_call: TRBJ2-7
v_call: TRBV6-8
d_call: .
clone_size: .
cdr3_aa: CASSYGNWRIYEQYF
cdr3_nt: TGTGCCAGCAGTTATGGGAACTGGAGGATCTACGAGCAGTACTTC

j_call: TRBJ1-2
v_call: TRBV18
d_call: .
clone_size: once
cdr3_aa: CASSPEGLGTGYTF
cdr3_nt: TGTGCCAGCTCACCTGAGGGACTAGGTACTGGCTACACCTTC

j_call: TRBJ1-5
v_call: TRBV19
d_call: .
clone_size: .
cdr3_aa: CASSRPVHYSNQPQHF
cdr3_nt: TGTGCCAGTAGTAGGCCGGTACATTATAGCAATCAGCCCCAGCATTTT

j_call: TRBJ1-4
v_call: TRBV18
d_call: .
clone_size: .
cdr3_aa: CASSEVGANEKLFF
cdr3_nt: TGTGCCAGCTCGGAAGTGGGAGCCAATGAAAAACTGTTTTTT

j_call: TRBJ2-7
v_call: TRBV11-3
d_call: TRBD2
clone_size: few
cdr3_aa: CASSLRRWEGNEQYF
cdr3_nt: TGTGCCAGCAGCTTGAGGAGGTGGGAGGGGAACGAGCAGTACTTC

j_call: TRBJ2-7
v_call: TRBV6-8
d_call: TRBD1
clone_size: few
cdr3_aa: CASSSWTGGSYEQYF
cdr3_nt: TGTGCCAGCAGTTCCTGGACAGGGGGCTCCTACGAGCAGTACTTC

j_call: TRBJ2-5
v_call: TRBV18
d_call: .
clone_size: .
cdr3_aa: CASSPFQKTQYF
cdr3_nt: TGTGCCAGCTCACCCTTCCAAAAGACCCAGTACTTC

j_call: TRBJ1-1
v_call: TRBV19
d_call: .
clone_size: .
cdr3_aa: CASSIPGQNTEAFF
cdr3_nt: TGTGCCAGTAGTATTCCGGGCCAGAACACTGAAGCTTTCTTT

j_call: TRBJ1-3
v_call: TRBV19
d_call: .
clone_size: .
cdr3_aa: CASSATHSSGNTIYF
cdr3_nt: TGTGCCAGCTCTGCGACACACAGCTCTGGAAACACCATATATTTT

j_call: TRBJ2-5
v_call: TRBV11-3
d_call: TRBD2
clone_size: .
cdr3_aa: CASSLVSTSGGGPQYF
cdr3_nt: TGTGCCAGCAGCTTAGTGTCGACTAGCGGGGGAGGGCCCCAGTACTTC

j_call: TRBJ2-6
v_call: TRBV28
d_call: .
clone_size: .
cdr3_aa: CASREGSGANVLTF
cdr3_nt: TGTGCCAGCAGAGAGGGCTCTGGGGCCAACGTCCTGACTTTC

j_call: TRBJ2-3
v_call: TRBV9
d_call: .
clone_size: few
cdr3_aa: CAIRGWGDTQYF
cdr3_nt: TGTGCCATCAGGGGTTGGGGAGATACGCAGTATTTT

j_call: TRBJ1-4
v_call: TRBV6-8
d_call: .
clone_size: few
cdr3_aa: CASRTTDEKLFF
cdr3_nt: TGTGCCAGCAGAACGACAGATGAAAAACTGTTTTTT

j_call: TRBJ1-1
v_call: TRBV11-3
d_call: TRBD1
clone_size: .
cdr3_aa: CASSFGQEGTEAFF
cdr3_nt: TGTGCCAGCAGCTTCGGACAGGAGGGGACTGAAGCTTTCTTT

j_call: TRBJ1-1
v_call: TRBV19
d_call: TRBD1
clone_size: .
cdr3_aa: CASMEQGIGNTEAFF
cdr3_nt: TGTGCCAGTATGGAACAGGGGATCGGAAACACTGAAGCTTTCTTT

j_call: TRBJ2-1
v_call: TRBV28
d_call: .
clone_size: once
cdr3_aa: CASTKTNRNEQFF
cdr3_nt: TGTGCCAGCACTAAGACTAACCGCAATGAGCAGTTCTTC

j_call: TRBJ2-1
v_call: TRBV9
d_call: TRBD2
clone_size: .
cdr3_aa: CASSSDPSAGVYNEQFF
cdr3_nt: TGTGCCAGCAGCTCAGACCCTAGTGCGGGAGTCTACAATGAGCAGTTCTTC

j_call: TRBJ2-3
v_call: TRBV19
d_call: .
clone_size: few
cdr3_aa: CASSIAGGTDTQYF
cdr3_nt: TGTGCCAGTAGTATAGCGGGGGGCACAGATACGCAGTATTTT

j_call: TRBJ1-2
v_call: TRBV28
d_call: .
clone_size: .
cdr3_aa: CASSTPYRVLYGYTF
cdr3_nt: TGTGCCAGCAGTACACCTTACAGGGTGTTATATGGCTACACCTTC

j_call: TRBJ2-5
v_call: TRBV19
d_call: .
clone_size: .
cdr3_aa: CASSTLAQYQETQYF
cdr3_nt: TGTGCCAGTAGTACCCTTGCCCAGTACCAAGAGACCCAGTACTTC

j_call: TRBJ2-5
v_call: TRBV28
d_call: .
clone_size: .
cdr3_aa: CASSLEAGPQETQYF
cdr3_nt: TGTGCCAGCAGTTTAGAGGCGGGCCCTCAAGAGACCCAGTACTTC

j_call: TRBJ2-7
v_call: TRBV30
d_call: .
clone_size: .
cdr3_aa: CASTGIGGLERVEQYF
cdr3_nt: TGTGCCTCCACCGGGATAGGGGGCTTGGAGCGGGTCGAGCAGTACTTC

j_call: TRBJ2-7
v_call: TRBV9
d_call: .
clone_size: .
cdr3_aa: CASDYARYEQYF
cdr3_nt: TGTGCCAGCGACTACGCTAGGTACGAGCAGTACTTC

j_call: TRBJ2-1
v_call: TRBV28
d_call: TRBD2
clone_size: .
cdr3_aa: CASSFSSGRQNNEQFF
cdr3_nt: TGTGCCAGCAGTTTCTCTAGCGGGAGGCAGAACAATGAGCAGTTCTTC

j_call: TRBJ2-7
v_call: TRBV30
d_call: .
clone_size: few
cdr3_aa: CAWSRSRSYEQYF
cdr3_nt: TGTGCCTGGAGTCGGAGCCGCTCCTACGAGCAGTACTTC

j_call: TRBJ2-1
v_call: TRBV11-3
d_call: .
clone_size: .
cdr3_aa: CASSLGGGGTFGNEQFF
cdr3_nt: TGTGCCAGCAGCTTAGGGGGAGGCGGGACCTTTGGGAATGAGCAGTTCTTC

j_call: TRBJ1-2
v_call: TRBV11-3
d_call: TRBD1
clone_size: few
cdr3_aa: CASSFDQGEFGYTF
cdr3_nt: TGTGCCAGCAGCTTTGATCAGGGGGAGTTTGGCTACACCTTC

j_call: TRBJ1-5
v_call: TRBV19
d_call: .
clone_size: .
cdr3_aa: CASSGGAIQPQHF
cdr3_nt: TGTGCCAGTAGTGGAGGGGCAATTCAGCCCCAGCATTTT

j_call: TRBJ2-3
v_call: TRBV1
d_call: .
clone_size: .
cdr3_aa: CASSQDRGPTDTQYF
cdr3_nt: TGCGCCAGCAGCCAAGATCGGGGACCCACAGATACGCAGTATTTT

j_call: TRBJ2-7
v_call: TRBV30
d_call: TRBD2
clone_size: .
cdr3_aa: CASASGAGISYEQYF
cdr3_nt: TGTGCCAGTGCTAGTGGAGCGGGAATCTCCTACGAGCAGTACTTC

j_call: TRBJ1-2
v_call: TRBV2
d_call: .
clone_size: few
cdr3_aa: CASSVGSGSYGYTF
cdr3_nt: TGTGCCAGCAGTGTGGGTTCGGGCAGCTATGGCTACACCTTC

j_call: TRBJ2-1
v_call: TRBV6-8
d_call: TRBD2
clone_size: .
cdr3_aa: CASRRGGSYNEQFF
cdr3_nt: TGTGCCAGCAGACGCGGGGGGTCCTACAATGAGCAGTTCTTC

j_call: TRBJ2-1
v_call: TRBV19
d_call: .
clone_size: .
cdr3_aa: CASSSWNEQFF
cdr3_nt: TGTGCCAGTAGTAGCTGGAATGAGCAGTTCTTC

j_call: TRBJ2-1
v_call: TRBV19
d_call: .
clone_size: .
cdr3_aa: CASSISAINEQFF
cdr3_nt: TGTGCCAGTAGTATCTCAGCCATAAATGAGCAGTTCTTC

j_call: TRBJ2-6
v_call: TRBV19
d_call: .
clone_size: .
cdr3_aa: CASSLYSGANVLTF
cdr3_nt: TGTGCCAGTAGTTTATACTCTGGGGCCAACGTCCTGACTTTC

j_call: TRBJ1-1
v_call: TRBV11-3
d_call: TRBD1
clone_size: few
cdr3_aa: CASSHPRDSSGLRSIF
cdr3_nt: TGTGCCAGCAGCCATCCCCGGGACAGTTCGGGCTTGAGATCGATCTTT

j_call: TRBJ2-4
v_call: TRBV19
d_call: .
clone_size: .
cdr3_aa: CASRLGGAKNIQYF
cdr3_nt: TGTGCCAGCCGGCTCGGGGGAGCCAAAAACATTCAGTACTTC

j_call: TRBJ2-1
v_call: TRBV29-1
d_call: TRBD2
clone_size: .
cdr3_aa: CSVVKAGGKGEQFF
cdr3_nt: TGCAGCGTTGTGAAAGCGGGAGGGAAGGGTGAGCAGTTCTTC

j_call: TRBJ1-1
v_call: TRBV11-3
d_call: .
clone_size: few
cdr3_aa: CASSLAAGSTEAFF
cdr3_nt: TGTGCCAGCAGCTTGGCGGCAGGGTCTACTGAAGCTTTCTTT

j_call: TRBJ2-5
v_call: TRBV29-1
d_call: TRBD1
clone_size: .
cdr3_aa: CSVEVTGVPWTQYF
cdr3_nt: TGCAGCGTTGAAGTTACAGGGGTCCCCTGGACCCAGTACTTC

j_call: TRBJ1-2
v_call: TRBV9
d_call: .
clone_size: .
cdr3_aa: CASNRDPYGYTF
cdr3_nt: TGTGCCAGCAACCGGGACCCCTATGGCTACACCTTC

j_call: TRBJ2-2
v_call: TRBV5-1
d_call: .
clone_size: .
cdr3_aa: CASSPDGNTGELFF
cdr3_nt: TGCGCCAGCAGCCCCGACGGGAACACCGGGGAGCTGTTTTTT

j_call: TRBJ1-4
v_call: TRBV19
d_call: TRBD1
clone_size: .
cdr3_aa: CASRNRGLATNEKLFF
cdr3_nt: TGTGCCAGTAGGAACAGGGGACTTGCAACTAATGAAAAACTGTTTTTT

j_call: TRBJ2-7
v_call: TRBV2
d_call: .
clone_size: .
cdr3_aa: CASSVVGKGLDEQYF
cdr3_nt: TGTGCCAGCAGCGTAGTTGGGAAGGGGCTCGACGAGCAGTACTTC